Each of the 14 T cell receptor beta chains below was sequenced from the same sample in a study of blood T cell repertoires in COVID-19. This table comes from immunoSEQ multiplex PCR, and its TCRdb copy is limited to in-frame clones, with some not included. The repertoire holds about 300,000 clones, with just under 90% as singletons. The sequenced sample consisted of peripheral blood. Receptors originate from a woman younger than 45 with COVID-19, enrolled during active disease.

V is TRBV6-1 and J is TRBJ1-2; D is perhaps TRBD1 (5 bases). The CDR3 runs to 15 residues. V lost 2 bases, J lost 0 bases, and 10 bases lay in between. Germline CDR1 is MNHNS and CDR2 is SASEGT. CDR3 region: CASSETTASNYGYTF. In DNA, the CDR3 is TGTGCCAGCAGTGAAACGACAGCTTCTAACTATGGCTACACCTTC.

V is TRBV5-4 and J is TRBJ1-2; maybe TRBD1 (5 bases). Germline values: CDR1 SGHNT, CDR2 YYREEE (reference sequence). V was shortened by 5 bases and J by 5 bases, with 13 bases between the two germline ends. The CDR3 length is 13 residues. The CDR3 DNA reads as TGTGCCAGCAGAAAAATGGGGGGTTATGGCTACACCTTC. It translates to CASRKMGGYGYTF.

The rearrangement links TRBV5-1 to TRBJ1-6, with D perhaps TRBD1 (5 bases). With 0 bases removed from V and 8 bases from J, the gap between germline ends came to 12 bases. The CDR3 is made up of 15 amino acids. CDR1 and CDR2 from the germline V gene are SGHRS and YFSETQ. CDR3 coding DNA: TGCGCCAGCAGCTTGGGACAGATGAACCATTCACCCCTCCACTTT. Translation gives CASSLGQMNHSPLHF.

The rearrangement joins TRBV5-1 to TRBJ2-3, with 14 bases that match TRBD2. The germline V gene has CDR1 SGHRS and CDR2 YFSETQ. This CDR3 is built from 17 residues. Losses at the gene ends were 4 bases for V and 3 bases for J; bases not matched to a gene: 7. CDR3 bases: TGCGCCAGCAGCCCTCGGACTAGCGGGGGGATGACAGATACGCAGTATTTT. Protein: CASSPRTSGGMTDTQYF.

The rearrangement uses TRBV5-4 and TRBJ2-1, with TRBD1 matching over 7 bases. With 2 bases clipped from V and 7 bases from J, the junction kept 6 bases outside the gene matches. Germline CDR1 and CDR2: SGHNT and YYREEE (reference sequence). The CDR3 contains 14 residues. The CDR3 loop is CASSFGQGVNEQFF. CDR3 in DNA: TGTGCCAGCAGCTTTGGGCAGGGGGTAAATGAGCAGTTCTTC.

The V and J genes are TRBV7-2 and TRBJ2-7, with 7 bases aligning to TRBD2. With V trimmed by 8 bases and J by 2 bases, 15 bases remained unmatched. CDR1 SGHTA and CDR2 FQGNSA come from the germline V gene. The CDR3 sequence is 16 residues long. Written as DNA, the CDR3 is TGTGCCAGCCGCCCCTGGCCCGGGGGGTCCCCCTACGAGCAGTACTTC. It is translated as CASRPWPGGSPYEQYF.

The gene calls are TRBV11-2 and TRBJ2-1; D may be TRBD2 (7 bases). Germline V gives CDR1 SGHAT, CDR2 FQNNGV. The V and J ends lost 0 bases and 5 bases respectively, with 14 bases between them. This CDR3 has 16 amino acids. The CDR3 DNA is TGTGCCAGCAGCTTAGACACCGGCGGGGGCCACAATGAGCAGTTCTTC. It is translated as CASSLDTGGGHNEQFF.

V gene TRBV18 combines with J gene TRBJ1-2; 9 bases match TRBD1. Germline trimming cut 3 bases from V and 4 bases from J; bases unmatched to any gene: 3. CDR3 size: 14 residues. Germline-derived CDR1 and CDR2 are KGHSH and LQKENI. This CDR3 reads CASSPRDRAYGYTF. DNA for the CDR3: TGTGCCAGCTCACCCCGGGACAGGGCCTATGGCTACACCTTC.

The V call is TRBV7-3, the J call TRBJ1-1, with D uncertain. CDR1 and CDR2 from the germline V gene are SGHTA and FQGTGA. The germline V and J ends were trimmed by 0 bases and 2 bases, with 7 bases remaining between them. CDR3 length: 14 residues. CDR3 amino acids: CASSLTNSNTEAFF. As DNA, the CDR3 is TGTGCCAGCAGCTTAACGAACAGCAACACTGAAGCTTTCTTT.

This chain connects TRBV24-1 to TRBJ2-1; no clear D gene. Trimming cost V 1 base and J 2 bases, with 11 bases left between them. The CDR3 covers 16 residues. Germline V gene sequence: CDR1 KGHDR, CDR2 SFDVKD. The CDR3 is CATSDFRGSTYNEQFF. CDR3 nucleotide sequence: TGTGCCACCAGTGATTTTCGCGGCAGTACCTACAATGAGCAGTTCTTC.

The V gene is TRBV3-1 (or the pseudogene TRBV3-2), the J gene TRBJ1-2; possibly TRBD1 for D (5 bases). Germline values: CDR1 LGHDT, CDR2 YNNKEL (reference sequence). CDR3 length equals 16 residues. Trimming shortened V by 3 bases and J by 2 bases, and 16 bases separated the two germline ends. The CDR3 DNA sequence: TGTGCCAGCAGCCATGAGGGGAGGGGACTCAACTATGGCTACACCTTC. Its translation is CASSHEGRGLNYGYTF.

This clone was observed once. The chain recombines TRBV5-1 with TRBJ1-2, with D tentatively TRBD1 (6 bases). Trimming cost V 4 bases and J 8 bases, with 21 bases left between them. Looked up from germline, CDR1 is SGHRS and CDR2 is YFSETQ. The CDR3 length is 15 residues. CDR3 coding DNA: TGCGCCAGCAGCCCGGGGGGGCCCCAAGTAGGAGGCTACACCTTC. Encoded protein: CASSPGGPQVGGYTF.

The V call is TRBV18, the J call TRBJ2-1; D not resolved. V lost 3 bases and J 9 bases, leaving 12 bases between the germline ends. Germline loops: CDR1 KGHSH, CDR2 LQKENI. CDR3 length equals 13 residues. The CDR3 reads CASSPPVVSEQFF. The CDR3 coding sequence is TGTGCCAGCTCACCCCCGGTTGTAAGTGAGCAGTTCTTC.

This chain links TRBV2 with TRBJ1-1, with a weak D call TRBD1 (5 bases). The ends were cut back, 6 bases at V and 6 bases at J, with 14 bases in the middle. The CDR3 consists of 13 residues. CDR1 and CDR2 (germline): SNHLY, FYNNEI. The CDR3 nucleotides read TGTGCCAGCAGAGGGGAGGGAGGGGCTGAAGCTTTCTTT. Its translation is CASRGEGGAEAFF.